This T cell receptor beta chain was profiled in a study of OX40 agonist ivuxolimab in advanced cancers. The study in broad terms: Ivuxolimab, which targeted the costimulatory receptor OX40 (CD134), was an agonistic, fully human IgG2 monoclonal antibody. Peripheral TCRbeta sequencing was intended to test whether TCR sequence diversity was altered and clonal T-cell expansion was caused by ivuxolimab. The monotherapy dose-escalation portion (N of about 50 patients) of the phase I ivuxolimab trial is reported in the paper. Patients were allowed to have had prior anti-PD-1, anti-PD-L1 or anti-CTLA-4 therapy, and around 43% of the dose-escalation patients had been treated with checkpoint inhibitors. Intravenous ivuxolimab was administered to patients every 2 weeks at six dose levels: 0.01, 0.1, 0.3, 1.5, 3 and 10 mg/kg. Of the roughly 51 patients in dose escalation, about 20 had hepatocellular carcinoma, about 15 had melanoma, 9 had renal cell carcinoma and 9 had head and neck cancer. Partial responses were achieved by three dose-escalation patients, of whom one had hepatocellular carcinoma and two had cutaneous melanoma. A male proportion of under 85% and a mean age of approximately 55 years, ranging from 23 to 79, were recorded for the dose-escalation cohort.

To sequence the TCRbeta CDR3 region, genomic DNA was isolated from the sorted cells. TCRbeta CDR3 regions were sequenced using the immunoSEQ Assay. TCRdb retrieved this table from immuneACCESS and kept in-frame rearrangements only. Not all clones are present; in checked studies, unresolved V genes account for under half, and no reason is known for the remainder. For this sample there are 20,000 to 30,000 clones; roughly 85% appear just once. About 37% of the sample rests with the top ten. Spanning cysteine to phenylalanine, the CDR3 consists of 14 amino acids. Only the CDR3 part of the read is kept: 42 bases, read in frame from the first base. The germline V gene provides CDR1 SGDLS and CDR2 YYNGEE. Trimming at the junction amounts to 0 bases on V and 3 bases on J, and the germline ends lie 10 bases apart. As concerns this clone: The antigen this receptor binds is unknown. No base quality information exists; no much larger clone differs at one position.

Results and caveats for the whole study, not just this receptor: Low levels of normalized T-cell clonal expansion were also seen in some patients who did not respond. Partial responders in the 0.1-3.0 mg/kg groups had among the lowest normalized peripheral clonal expansion, especially among CD8+ T cells. Clonal expansion of both CD4+ and CD8+ blood T cells was observed from baseline to week 6 at doses 0.1 to 3.0 mg/kg. After ivuxolimab, expanded clones were on average more numerous among CD8+ T cells than among CD4+ T cells. The antigen specificity of the peripheral T cells that underwent clonal expansion was not determined.

The trial excluded patients who had a history of autoimmune disease or who were on systemic immunosuppression. In every dose cohort, peripheral blood was drawn for TCR sequencing at baseline, cycle 4 day 1, and cycle 7 day 1. Samples came from an open-label, multicenter, first-in-human phase I dose-escalation trial of ivuxolimab. Adults with locally advanced or metastatic melanoma, renal cell carcinoma, hepatocellular carcinoma or head and neck squamous cell carcinoma were enrolled in the trial. Before TCR sequencing, CD4+ T cells and CD8+ T cells were sorted from peripheral blood as separate populations.

The sample in question was CD4+ or CD8+ T cells sorted from blood, obtained in a trial of the OX40 agonist ivuxolimab. This clonotype was obtained from an adult with an advanced solid tumor such as melanoma, head and neck, liver or kidney cancer. Rearrangement joined TRBV9 to TRBJ2-7; TRBD2 might be the D gene, on 5 matching bases. The nucleotide sequence reads as follows: TGTGCCAGCAGCGTAGCGGTCGGGGTCTACGAGCAGTACTTC. It translates to CASSVAVGVYEQYF.